These 15 T cell receptor beta chains share one sample of origin, sequenced in a study of graft-versus-host responses after intestinal transplantation. No antigen has been assigned to these receptors. Generated by immunoSEQ multiplex PCR, the TCRdb table keeps only in-frame clones and is missing some. The sample lists tens of thousands of clones; roughly 96% were seen once. Specimen: unstimulated CD8+ T cells sorted from spleen or lymph node cells, collected before transplant. These receptors all come from a human donor who was the organ donor for an intestinal transplant.

This clone showed up just once. The genes are TRBV16 and TRBJ2-7; D perhaps matches TRBD1 (5 bases). The CDR3 length is 15 residues. Looked up from germline, CDR1 is KGHSY and CDR2 is FQNENV. V dropped 0 bases and J dropped 0 bases, with 9 bases sitting between them. CDR3 in amino acids: CASSQSSGNSYEQYF. DNA for the CDR3: TGTGCCAGCAGCCAATCTTCAGGGAACTCCTACGAGCAGTACTTC.

The V and J genes are TRBV19 and TRBJ1-1, with D unresolved. Trimming cost V 2 bases and J 0 bases, with 13 bases left between them. The CDR3 spans 16 residues. Looked up from germline, CDR1 is LNHDA and CDR2 is SQIVND (reference sequence). The chain's CDR3 is CASSIYIQPMNTEAFF. Here the CDR3 DNA reads TGTGCCAGTAGTATATATATACAGCCTATGAACACTGAAGCTTTCTTT.

The J gene is TRBJ1-4, the V gene TRBV7-2; D uncertain. V dropped 1 base and J dropped 6 bases, with 6 bases sitting between them. Germline CDR1 SGHTA, CDR2 FQGNSA. This CDR3 has 13 amino acids. CDR3 nucleotide sequence: TGTGCCAGCAGCTTAGTAACAGATGAAAAACTGTTTTTT. Translating gives CASSLVTDEKLFF.

This clone appeared a few times. Different DNA sequences within this sample yield the same CDR3. The chain is built from TRBV9 and TRBJ1-3; a possible D gene is TRBD1 (6 bases). The CDR3 is 15 residues long. Trimming took 1 base from V and 0 from J, leaving 8 bases between them. Germline CDR1 and CDR2: SGDLS and YYNGEE. The CDR3 DNA sequence: TGTGCCAGCAGCGTAACAGGGTCCTCTGGAAACACCATATATTTT. This codes for CASSVTGSSGNTIYF.

The chain is built from TRBV28 and TRBJ2-1; 8 bases align to TRBD1. The length of the CDR3 is 13 residues. Trimming removed 7 bases from V and 4 bases from J; junction bases left unmatched: 3. In germline, CDR1 is MDHEN, CDR2 SYDVKM. The chain's CDR3 is CASKDRVYNEQFF. The DNA of the CDR3 is TGTGCCAGCAAGGACAGGGTTTACAATGAGCAGTTCTTC. Drawing the rest from reference TRBV28 and TRBJ2-1, the complete variable domain is DVKVTQSSRYLVKRTGEKVFLECVQDMDHENMFWYRQDPGLGLRLIYFSYDVKMKEKGDIPEGYSVSREKKERFSLILESASTNQTSMYLCASKDRVYNEQFFGPGTRLTVL.

CDR3 amino acids: CASSVGGGAYEQYF. The CDR3 nucleotides are TGTGCCAGCAGCGTCGGAGGGGGAGCCTACGAGCAGTACTTC. The genes are TRBV7-6 and TRBJ2-7; D could derive from TRBD1 or TRBD2 (6 bases each). The V gene lost 5 bases and the J gene lost 2 bases, with 13 bases spanning the gap. Per germline, CDR1 SGHVS and CDR2 FNYEAQ. This CDR3 has 14 amino acids. Looking up the rest from reference TRBV7-6 and TRBJ2-7 gives the full variable domain: GAGVSQSPRYKVTKRGQDVALRCDPISGHVSLYWYRQALGQGPEFLTYFNYEAQQDKSGLPNDRFSAERPEGSISTLTIQRTEQRDSAMYRCASSVGGGAYEQYFGPGTRLTVT.

The chain combines TRBV4-1 with TRBJ2-3; 9 bases match TRBD2. CDR3 length equals 15 residues. The J segment lost 3 bases and the V segment lost 1 base, leaving 2 bases of the junction unmatched. CDR1 and CDR2 (germline): MGHRA, YSYEKL. CDR3 sequence (DNA): TGCGCCAGCAGCCAAGTAGCGGGGGCGACAGATACGCAGTATTTT. This encodes CASSQVAGATDTQYF.

The genes are TRBV30 and TRBJ1-1; tentative D call: TRBD1 (5 bases). V lost 1 base, J lost 4 bases, and 10 bases lay in between. CDR1 is GTSNPN and CDR2 is SVGIG in the germline V gene (reference sequence). CDR3 length: 13 amino acids. This CDR3 is CAWSDAGRTEAFF. The CDR3, as DNA: TGTGCCTGGAGTGACGCGGGGCGCACTGAAGCTTTCTTT.

The V call is TRBV2, the J call TRBJ2-1; 8 bases match TRBD2. V shed 3 bases, J shed 2 bases, and the junction held 3 bases outside the gene matches. This CDR3 region has 15 residues. CDR1 is SNHLY and CDR2 is FYNNEI in the germline V gene. Here the CDR3 DNA reads TGTGCCAGCAGTGACTGGCGGGGGGCCTACAATGAGCAGTTCTTC. It specifies CASSDWRGAYNEQFF.

V gene TRBV28 combines with J gene TRBJ1-6, with unresolved D. CDR3 length: 11 residues. The germline CDR1 and CDR2 sequences are MDHEN and SYDVKM. Trimming stripped 7 bases from V and 8 bases from J, with 6 bases between. CDR3 DNA sequence: TGTGCCAGCATGGAGGATTCACCCCTCCACTTT. As protein: CASMEDSPLHF.

V gene TRBV28 combines with J gene TRBJ2-7; the match to TRBD1 covers 9 bases. This CDR3 has 14 residues. Germline-derived CDR1 and CDR2 are MDHEN and SYDVKM. V lost 3 bases to trimming and J lost 6 bases; unmatched junction nucleotides: 6. The CDR3 DNA follows: TGTGCCAGCAGTTTCCCGGGACAGGGCAGCGAGCAGTACTTC. Encoded protein: CASSFPGQGSEQYF.

This chain joins TRBV30 and TRBJ1-1, with D perhaps matching TRBD1 (5 bases). The CDR3 length is 15 residues. CDR1 is GTSNPN and CDR2 is SVGIG in the germline V gene (reference sequence). The ends were cut back, 0 bases at V and 6 bases at J, with 17 bases in the middle. The CDR3 spells CAWSVERGGIPEAFF. The CDR3 nucleotides read TGTGCCTGGAGTGTTGAGAGGGGAGGAATCCCTGAAGCTTTCTTT.

The DNA for the CDR3 is TGTGCCACCAGCACAGGGAGCTACGAGCAGTACTTC. It is translated as CATSTGSYEQYF. The rearrangement uses TRBV15 and TRBJ2-7; D might be TRBD1 or TRBD2, each matching 5 bases. The germline V gene has CDR1 LNHNV and CDR2 YYDKDF (reference sequence). The V end was cut by 4 bases, the J end by 3 bases, with 7 bases between. This CDR3 is 12 amino acids long.

The V call is TRBV5-1, the J call TRBJ2-7, with 8 bases lining up with TRBD1. The length of the CDR3 is 15 residues. J was trimmed by 3 bases and V by 3 bases; bases with no gene match: 8. Germline CDR1 reads SGHRS; CDR2 reads YFSETQ. The CDR3 sequence: CASSYGVDRGYEQYF. The DNA for the CDR3 is TGCGCCAGCAGCTATGGCGTTGACAGGGGCTACGAGCAGTACTTC. Filled out from reference TRBV5-1 and TRBJ2-7, the complete variable domain reads KAGVTQTPRYLIKTRGQQVTLSCSPISGHRSVSWYQQTPGQGLQFLFEYFSETQRNKGNFPGRFSGRQFSNSRSEMNVSTLELGDSALYLCASSYGVDRGYEQYFGPGTRLTVT.

This sequence joins TRBV7-2 and TRBJ2-7; no definite D call. Trimming cost V 1 base and J 3 bases, with 16 bases left between them. This CDR3 region has 16 residues. CDR1 and CDR2 (germline): SGHTA, FQGNSA. CDR3 nucleotides: TGTGCCAGCAGCTTAGACCTGACCATGGGATTCTACGAGCAGTACTTC. This codes for CASSLDLTMGFYEQYF.